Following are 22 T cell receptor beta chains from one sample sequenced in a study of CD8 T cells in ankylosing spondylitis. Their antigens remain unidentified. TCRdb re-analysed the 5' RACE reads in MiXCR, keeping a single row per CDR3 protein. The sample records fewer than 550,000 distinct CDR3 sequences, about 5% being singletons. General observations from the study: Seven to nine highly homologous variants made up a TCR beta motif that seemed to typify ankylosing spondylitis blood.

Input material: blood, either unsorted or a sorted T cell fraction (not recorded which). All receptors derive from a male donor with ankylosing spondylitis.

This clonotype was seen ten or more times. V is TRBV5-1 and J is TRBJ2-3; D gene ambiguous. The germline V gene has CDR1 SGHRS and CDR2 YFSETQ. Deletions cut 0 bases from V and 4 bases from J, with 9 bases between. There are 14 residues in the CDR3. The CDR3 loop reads CASSLASGPDTQYF. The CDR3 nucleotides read TGCGCCAGCAGCTTGGCCTCCGGACCAGATACGCAGTATTTT.

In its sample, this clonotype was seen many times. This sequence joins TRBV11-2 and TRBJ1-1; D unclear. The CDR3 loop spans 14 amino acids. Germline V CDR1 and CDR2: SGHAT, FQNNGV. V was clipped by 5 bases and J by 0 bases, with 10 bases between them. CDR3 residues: CASSIGRMNTEAFF. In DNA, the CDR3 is TGTGCCAGCAGCATAGGACGGATGAACACTGAAGCTTTCTTT.

CDR3 sequence reads: CASGPRDREYEQYF. Written as DNA, the CDR3 is TGTGCCAGCGGACCCCGGGACAGGGAATACGAGCAGTACTTC. The gene calls are TRBV7-9 and TRBJ2-7, with 9 bases matching TRBD1. From germline, CDR1 is SEHNR and CDR2 FQNEAQ (reference sequence). V was pared by 8 bases and J by 4 bases, with 9 bases of the junction left unmatched. The CDR3 has 14 amino acids. The full variable domain, its missing parts supplied by reference TRBV7-9 and TRBJ2-7, is DTGVSQNPRHKITKRGQNVTFRCDPISEHNRLYWYRQTLGQGPEFLTYFQNEAQLEKSRLLSDRFSAERPKGSFSTLEIQRTEQGDSAMYLCASGPRDREYEQYFGPGTRLTVT.

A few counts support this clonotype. The CDR3 sequence is CASSTRQGFVLGQYF. The CDR3 DNA reads as TGTGCCAGCAGCACCAGACAGGGGTTTGTACTTGGGCAGTACTTC. The rearrangement joins TRBV28 to TRBJ2-7, with 8 bases fitting TRBD1. The V and J ends lost 6 bases and 9 bases, in that order; junction bases with no gene match: 16. CDR3 length: 15 amino acids. From germline, CDR1 is MDHEN and CDR2 SYDVKM.

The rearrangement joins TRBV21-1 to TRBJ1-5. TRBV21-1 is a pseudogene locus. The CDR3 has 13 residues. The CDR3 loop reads CASSKGGCQPQHF. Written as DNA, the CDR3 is TGTGCCAGCAGCAAAGGAGGGTGTCAGCCCCAGCATTTT.

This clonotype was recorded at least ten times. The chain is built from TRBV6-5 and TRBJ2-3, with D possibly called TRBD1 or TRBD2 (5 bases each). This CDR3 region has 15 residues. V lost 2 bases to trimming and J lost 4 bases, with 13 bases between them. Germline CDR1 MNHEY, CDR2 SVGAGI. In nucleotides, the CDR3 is TGTGCCAGCAGTTACGCCGGGGAAGGGGCAGATACGCAGTATTTT. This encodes CASSYAGEGADTQYF.

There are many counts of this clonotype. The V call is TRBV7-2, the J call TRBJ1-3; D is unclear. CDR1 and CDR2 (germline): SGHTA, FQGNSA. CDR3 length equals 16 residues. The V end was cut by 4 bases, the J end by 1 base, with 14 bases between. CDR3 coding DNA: TGTGCCAGCAGCTGGGGTCCTCTCGTGTCTGGAAACACCATATATTTT. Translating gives CASSWGPLVSGNTIYF.

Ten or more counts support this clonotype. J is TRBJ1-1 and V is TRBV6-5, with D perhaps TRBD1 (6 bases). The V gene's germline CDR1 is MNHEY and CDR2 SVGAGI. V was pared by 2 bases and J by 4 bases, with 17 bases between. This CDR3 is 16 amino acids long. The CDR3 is CASSYVFKDSTTEAFF. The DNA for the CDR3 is TGTGCCAGCAGTTACGTGTTTAAGGACAGTACCACTGAAGCTTTCTTT.

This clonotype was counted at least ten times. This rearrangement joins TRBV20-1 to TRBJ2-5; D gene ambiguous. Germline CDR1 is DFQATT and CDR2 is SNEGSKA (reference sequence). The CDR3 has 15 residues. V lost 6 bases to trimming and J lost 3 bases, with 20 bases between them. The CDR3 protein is CSAPPIRNREETQYF. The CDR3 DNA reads TGCAGTGCCCCACCAATAAGAAACCGGGAAGAGACCCAGTACTTC.

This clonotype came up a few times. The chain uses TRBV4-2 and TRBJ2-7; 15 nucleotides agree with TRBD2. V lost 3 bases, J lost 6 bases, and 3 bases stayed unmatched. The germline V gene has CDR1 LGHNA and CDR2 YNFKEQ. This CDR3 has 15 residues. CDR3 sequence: CASSQEGLAGGEQYF. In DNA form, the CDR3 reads TGTGCCAGCAGCCAGGAGGGACTAGCGGGAGGCGAGCAGTACTTC.

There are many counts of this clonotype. CDR3: CASSLAGTFDEAFF. The DNA of the CDR3 is TGTGCCAGCAGCTTAGCAGGGACCTTTGATGAAGCTTTCTTT. The chain links TRBV7-9 to TRBJ1-1; D possibly corresponds to TRBD1 (5 bases). The ends were cut back, 0 bases at V and 7 bases at J, with 12 bases in the middle. CDR3 length: 14 residues. Germline assignment: CDR1 SEHNR and CDR2 FQNEAQ (reference sequence).

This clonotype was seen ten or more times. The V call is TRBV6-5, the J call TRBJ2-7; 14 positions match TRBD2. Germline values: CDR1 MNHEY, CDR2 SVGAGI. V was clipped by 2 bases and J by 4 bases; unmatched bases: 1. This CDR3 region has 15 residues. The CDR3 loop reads CASSYGTSGSYEQYF. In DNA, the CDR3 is TGTGCCAGCAGTTACGGGACTAGCGGGAGTTACGAGCAGTACTTC.

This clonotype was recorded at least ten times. The CDR3 DNA follows: TGTGCCATCAAATATGACAGGCTGAACACTGAAGCTTTCTTT. It is translated as CAIKYDRLNTEAFF. The chain combines TRBV10-3 with TRBJ1-1; possibly TRBD1 for D (6 bases). This CDR3 contains 14 residues. Looked up from germline, CDR1 is ENHRY and CDR2 is SYGVKD. V shed 7 bases and J shed 0 bases, with 12 bases lying between them.

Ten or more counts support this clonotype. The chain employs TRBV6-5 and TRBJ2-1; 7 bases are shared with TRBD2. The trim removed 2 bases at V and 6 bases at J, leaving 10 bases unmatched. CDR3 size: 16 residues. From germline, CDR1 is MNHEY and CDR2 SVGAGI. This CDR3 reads CASSYPPGGLSNEQFF. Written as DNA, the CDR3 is TGTGCCAGCAGTTACCCCCCGGGGGGTCTGAGCAATGAGCAGTTCTTC.

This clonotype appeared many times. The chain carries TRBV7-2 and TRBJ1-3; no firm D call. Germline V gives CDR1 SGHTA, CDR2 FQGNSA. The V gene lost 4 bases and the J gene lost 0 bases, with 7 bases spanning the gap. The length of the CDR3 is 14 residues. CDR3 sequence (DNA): TGTGCCAGCAGCTCGGGGATCTCTGGAAACACCATATATTTT. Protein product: CASSSGISGNTIYF.

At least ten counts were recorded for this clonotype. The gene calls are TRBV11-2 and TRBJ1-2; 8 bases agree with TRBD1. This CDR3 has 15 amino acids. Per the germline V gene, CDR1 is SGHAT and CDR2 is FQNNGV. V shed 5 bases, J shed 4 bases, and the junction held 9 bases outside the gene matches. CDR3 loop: CASSQWTGSSYGYTF. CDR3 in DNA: TGTGCCAGCAGCCAATGGACAGGGTCGAGCTATGGCTACACCTTC.

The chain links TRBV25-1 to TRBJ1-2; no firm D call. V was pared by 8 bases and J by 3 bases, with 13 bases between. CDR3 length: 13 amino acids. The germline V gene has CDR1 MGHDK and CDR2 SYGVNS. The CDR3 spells CASGGRGDYGYTF. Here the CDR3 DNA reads TGTGCCAGCGGAGGTCGCGGGGACTATGGCTACACCTTC.

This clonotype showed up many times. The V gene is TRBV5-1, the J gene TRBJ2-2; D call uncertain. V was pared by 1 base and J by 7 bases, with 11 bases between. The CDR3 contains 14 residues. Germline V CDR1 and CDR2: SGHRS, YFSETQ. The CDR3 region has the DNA TGCGCCAGCAGCTTGCGAGTCCGGGTCGGGGAGCTGTTTTTT. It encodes CASSLRVRVGELFF.

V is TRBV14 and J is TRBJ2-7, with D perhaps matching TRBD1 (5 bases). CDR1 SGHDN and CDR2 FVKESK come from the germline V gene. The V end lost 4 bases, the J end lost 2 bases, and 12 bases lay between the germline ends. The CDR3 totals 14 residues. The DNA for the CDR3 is TGTGCCAGCAGCCGCCTGACAGCCACCTACGAGCAGTACTTC. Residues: CASSRLTATYEQYF.

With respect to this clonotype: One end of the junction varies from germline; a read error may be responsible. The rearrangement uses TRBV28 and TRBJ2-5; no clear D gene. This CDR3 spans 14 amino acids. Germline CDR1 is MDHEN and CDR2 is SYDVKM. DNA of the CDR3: TGTGCCAGCAGTTTGGACGCATCGCAAGAGGCCCAGTACTTC. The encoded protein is CASSLDASQEAQYF.

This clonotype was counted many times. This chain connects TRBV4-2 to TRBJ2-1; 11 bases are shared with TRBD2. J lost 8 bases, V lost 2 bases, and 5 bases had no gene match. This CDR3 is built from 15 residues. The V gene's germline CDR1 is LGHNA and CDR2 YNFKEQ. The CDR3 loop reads CASSQIAGGFYEQFF. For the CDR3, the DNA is TGTGCCAGCAGCCAAATAGCGGGAGGGTTCTATGAGCAGTTCTTC.

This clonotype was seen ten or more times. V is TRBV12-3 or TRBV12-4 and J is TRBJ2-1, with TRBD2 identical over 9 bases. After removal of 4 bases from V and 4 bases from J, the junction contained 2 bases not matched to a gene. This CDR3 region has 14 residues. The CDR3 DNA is TGTGCCAGCAGTTGGCGGGGGGGGTACAATGAGCAGTTCTTC. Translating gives CASSWRGGYNEQFF.